These 32 T cell receptor beta chains were sequenced from one sample in a study of blood T cells in healthy people across ages. Combining a sample-barcoded 5' primer with a J-beta primer mix, a second PCR ran for about 6 to 11 cycles. TCRdb reprocessed the 5' RACE reads with MiXCR, giving one entry per CDR3 protein. The profile shows over 1,300,000 distinct CDR3 sequences, 59% of them singletons. The sequenced sample consisted of blood. The receptors here all came from a man younger than 30 in good health.

The chain couples TRBV24-1 to TRBJ2-1, with 7 positions matching TRBD2. Germline V lookup: CDR1 KGHDR, CDR2 SFDVKD. Trimming removed 3 bases from V and 13 bases from J; junction bases left unmatched: 8. The CDR3 covers 13 residues. The CDR3 coding sequence is TGTGCCACCAGTGATCAGATGGGACTACCTCAGTTCTTC. Amino acids: CATSDQMGLPQFF.

The chain uses TRBV7-2 and TRBJ2-3; D tentatively reads TRBD1 or TRBD2 (6 bases each). V gave up 4 bases and J gave up 5 bases, with 13 bases separating them. From germline, CDR1 is SGHTA and CDR2 FQGNSA. This CDR3 contains 14 residues. In DNA, the CDR3 is TGTGCCAGCAGCTCACGGAGGGGGGAAGATACGCAGTATTTT. It yields the protein CASSSRRGEDTQYF.

This chain links TRBV6-5 with TRBJ2-1; 9 bases map to TRBD2. CDR1 MNHEY and CDR2 SVGAGI come from the germline V gene. The CDR3 consists of 13 residues. Trimming cost V 5 bases and J 7 bases; bases outside gene matches: 3. The CDR3 coding sequence is TGTGCCAGCAGTCGGACTAGCGTGAATGAGCAGTTCTTC. This encodes CASSRTSVNEQFF.

V is TRBV20-1 and J is TRBJ2-1, with 10 bases identical to TRBD2. The CDR3 totals 14 residues. Unmatched junction bases numbered 7, after V lost 6 bases and J lost 5 bases. Germline CDR1 is DFQATT and CDR2 is SNEGSKA (reference sequence). In DNA form, the CDR3 reads TGCAGTGCCCCGCACGGACTAGCGGACAATGAGCAGTTCTTC. Translating it yields CSAPHGLADNEQFF.

Regarding this clonotype: At one of its ends the junction is not consistent with the germline gene, which may arise from a read error. The chain recombines TRBV7-7 with TRBJ2-1; 10 positions match TRBD1. Germline V gives CDR1 SSHAT, CDR2 FNYEAQ (reference sequence). The CDR3 covers 14 residues. The CDR3 DNA reads TGTGCTAGCACCCGGGACAGGGGTAGGGATGAGCAGTTCTTC. Amino acids: CASTRDRGRDEQFF.

The chain couples TRBV6-2 or TRBV6-3 to TRBJ1-5; TRBD1 matches 9 bases. V dropped 5 bases and J dropped 5; count of bases not matched to a gene: 13. From germline, CDR1 is MNHEY and CDR2 SVGEGT. This CDR3 contains 17 residues. The CDR3 loop reads CASSRRVRDREDQPQHF. DNA for the CDR3: TGTGCCAGCAGTAGGAGAGTCCGGGACAGGGAAGATCAGCCCCAGCATTTT.

The chain recombines TRBV10-3 with TRBJ2-3, with 8 bases matching TRBD1. CDR3 length: 14 amino acids. V lost 6 bases, J lost 2 bases, and 4 bases stayed unmatched. In germline, CDR1 is ENHRY, CDR2 SYGVKD. The CDR3 bases are TGTGCCATCAGCGCGGACAGGGTCACAGATACGCAGTATTTT. It translates to CAISADRVTDTQYF.

This sequence joins TRBV11-1 and TRBJ2-1; D perhaps matches TRBD1 (6 bases). CDR3 length: 15 residues. V was trimmed by 1 base and J by 10 bases, leaving 17 bases between them. Germline CDR1 SGHAT, CDR2 FQDESV (reference sequence). CDR3 amino acids: CASSLVLGDTYEQFF. The CDR3 region has the DNA TGTGCCAGCAGCTTAGTCTTGGGGGACACCTACGAGCAGTTCTTC.

The rearrangement joins TRBV7-8 to TRBJ2-3; D possibly corresponds to TRBD2 (6 bases). Germline V lookup: CDR1 SGHVS, CDR2 FQNEAQ. V was cut by 7 bases and J by 0 bases, with 11 bases left in between. The CDR3 contains 14 residues. The CDR3 region has the DNA TGTGCCAGCAATCTAGCGACGAGCACAGATACGCAGTATTTT. Amino acid sequence: CASNLATSTDTQYF.

The J gene is TRBJ1-6, the V gene TRBV6-2 or TRBV6-3, with TRBD1 matching over 7 bases. The CDR3 runs to 15 residues. With 6 bases clipped from V and 6 bases from J, the junction kept 8 bases outside the gene matches. The V gene's germline CDR1 is MNHEY and CDR2 SVGEGT. The CDR3: CASRPLGQRNSPLHF. CDR3 DNA sequence: TGTGCCAGCAGACCCCTGGGACAGCGTAATTCACCCCTCCACTTT.

With respect to this clonotype: Compared with germline, one end of the junction differs, possibly owing to a read error. The V gene is TRBV5-1, the J gene TRBJ1-5; D gene unclear. The germline V gene encodes CDR1 SGHRS and CDR2 YFSETQ. The CDR3 totals 17 residues. CDR3 sequence reads: CASNLGPVRTSNQPQHF. The CDR3 region has the DNA TGCGCCAGCAACTTGGGCCCAGTCAGGACGAGCAATCAGCCCCAGCATTTT.

This clonotype showed up just a few times. This CDR3 is CASSTLSGGAYEQYF. The CDR3 DNA sequence: TGTGCCAGCAGTACACTTAGCGGGGGGGCCTACGAGCAGTACTTC. V is TRBV28 and J is TRBJ2-7, with TRBD2 identical over 11 bases. Trimming at V came to 5 bases and at J to 2 bases, leaving 5 bases not matched to a gene. This CDR3 spans 15 amino acids. Germline V lookup: CDR1 MDHEN, CDR2 SYDVKM.

The chain joins TRBV7-9 to TRBJ2-1; 8 nucleotides agree with TRBD1. Looked up from germline, CDR1 is SEHNR and CDR2 is FQNEAQ (reference sequence). Trimming cost V 1 base and J 4 bases; bases outside gene matches: 9. CDR3 length equals 17 residues. The CDR3 here is CASSLVLGQGPYNEQFF. The CDR3 nucleotides read TGTGCCAGCAGCTTAGTTTTAGGACAGGGACCGTACAATGAGCAGTTCTTC.

This clonotype occurred a few times. This chain uses TRBV7-2 with TRBJ2-3; D may be TRBD1 (6 bases). The CDR3 is 15 amino acids. Germline CDR1 and CDR2: SGHTA and FQGNSA. V was clipped by 0 bases and J by 2 bases, with 9 bases between them. The CDR3 DNA sequence: TGTGCCAGCAGCTTAGCTGGACAGCCCACAGATACGCAGTATTTT. It yields the protein CASSLAGQPTDTQYF.

This clonotype occurred a few times. The chain combines TRBV29-1 with TRBJ2-3; the match to TRBD2 covers 10 bases. V lost 7 bases and J lost 3; bases outside the gene matches: 7. The length of the CDR3 is 14 residues. The V gene's germline CDR1 is SQVTM and CDR2 ANQGSEA. CDR3 residues: CSAIPSGSTDTQYF. CDR3 nucleotide sequence: TGCAGCGCCATACCTAGCGGGAGTACAGATACGCAGTATTTT.

The CDR3 DNA follows: TGTGCCAGCAGTGAGGTACAGGAGAACTATGGCTACACCTTC. Translation: CASSEVQENYGYTF. This chain joins TRBV6-5 and TRBJ1-2; D may be TRBD1 (5 bases). The V end lost 5 bases, the J end lost 2 bases, and 12 bases lay between the germline ends. CDR1 and CDR2 (germline): MNHEY, SVGAGI. The CDR3 is 14 amino acids.

This sequence joins TRBV2 and TRBJ2-3; the match to TRBD2 covers 7 bases. V was pared by 5 bases and J by 2 bases, with 1 base of the junction left unmatched. The CDR3 runs to 13 residues. Per the germline V gene, CDR1 is SNHLY and CDR2 is FYNNEI. CDR3 bases: TGTGCCAGCAGTAGCGGGGTCACAGATACGCAGTATTTT. Encoded protein: CASSSGVTDTQYF.

The chain joins TRBV7-9 to TRBJ2-5; tentatively, D is TRBD1 (6 bases). The J call may be mistaken, given a closer DNA end match to TRBJ2-4. CDR3 length: 14 amino acids. CDR1 and CDR2 from the germline V gene are SEHNR and FQNEAQ (reference sequence). The DNA of the CDR3 is TGTGCCAGCCAACAGGGTCCCGAGATGAACATTCAGTACTTC. Residues: CASQQGPEMNIQYF.

This clonotype was observed a handful of times. This chain links TRBV7-9 with TRBJ2-1; 10 nucleotides align to TRBD2. CDR3 length equals 18 residues. CDR1 and CDR2 (germline): SEHNR, FQNEAQ (reference sequence). The V and J ends lost 2 bases and 5 bases, in that order; junction bases with no gene match: 12. The CDR3 bases are TGTGCCAGCAGCTTACTGCAGCGAAGCGGGGGGGATCACAATGAGCAGTTCTTC. Its protein product is CASSLLQRSGGDHNEQFF.

The chain joins TRBV6-6 to TRBJ1-2; TRBD1 is a possible D gene (5 bases). Germline lookup yields CDR1 MNHNY and CDR2 SVGAGI (reference sequence). The V and J ends lost 2 bases and 7 bases respectively, with 14 bases between them. The CDR3 is 14 residues long. The chain's CDR3 is CASSYGQGPGGYTF. DNA for the CDR3: TGTGCCAGCAGTTACGGTCAGGGCCCCGGTGGCTACACCTTC.

The table lists this clonotype with a few counts. V usage is TRBV10-3 and J usage is TRBJ1-2; perhaps TRBD1 as D (5 bases). The germline V and J ends were trimmed by 6 bases and 0 bases, with 14 bases remaining between them. CDR3 length equals 15 residues. Germline V gene data show CDR1 as ENHRY and CDR2 as SYGVKD. The CDR3 protein is CAISLRDGANYGYTF. CDR3 nucleotides: TGTGCCATCAGCCTCCGGGACGGGGCTAACTATGGCTACACCTTC.

As DNA, the CDR3 is TGTGCCAGCAGCGACCTAGACGGGTACAATGAGCAGTTCTTC. Protein product: CASSDLDGYNEQFF. The chain carries TRBV12-3 or TRBV12-4 and TRBJ2-1; D unclear. Between the trimmed V and J ends, which lost 6 bases and 4 bases, there was a span of 13 bases. The CDR3 loop spans 14 amino acids.

CDR3 protein: CASSHTGERYNEQFF. CDR3 nucleotides: TGTGCCAGCAGCCACACAGGGGAACGTTACAATGAGCAGTTCTTC. The J gene is TRBJ2-1, the V gene TRBV3-1, with TRBD1 identical over 7 bases. The CDR3 length is 15 residues. V was pared by 3 bases and J by 4 bases, with 6 bases of the junction left unmatched. Germline V gene data show CDR1 as LGHDT and CDR2 as YNNKEL (reference sequence).

This rearrangement joins TRBV29-1 to TRBJ1-1; 9 bases agree with TRBD1. This CDR3 spans 14 amino acids. V gave up 4 bases and J gave up 3 bases; unmatched junction bases: 6. The germline CDR1 and CDR2 sequences are SQVTM and ANQGSEA. CDR3 DNA sequence: TGCAGCGTTGTAGGGGACAGGGAGTACACTGAAGCTTTCTTT. Translated: CSVVGDREYTEAFF.

This clonotype was recorded a few times. J is TRBJ2-3 and V is TRBV28; D is uncertain. CDR1 is MDHEN, CDR2 SYDVKM, per germline. Deletions cut 6 bases from V and 1 base from J, with 8 bases between. The CDR3 has 13 residues. The CDR3 sequence is CASRSERTDTQYF. In nucleotides, the CDR3 is TGTGCCAGCAGGAGTGAGCGCACAGATACGCAGTATTTT.

V is TRBV20-1 and J is TRBJ1-3, with D perhaps TRBD1 (5 bases). The germline gives CDR1 DFQATT, CDR2 SNEGSKA (reference sequence). V lost 0 bases, J lost 1 base, and 10 bases lay in between. This CDR3 has 15 amino acids. The CDR3 region has the DNA TGCAGTGCTAGAGATAGGAGGGGTTCTGGAAACACCATATATTTT. Its protein product is CSARDRRGSGNTIYF.

The chain employs TRBV25-1 and TRBJ2-1; no reliable D call. Between the trimmed V and J ends, which lost 4 bases and 2 bases, there was a span of 9 bases. Germline lookup yields CDR1 MGHDK and CDR2 SYGVNS. The CDR3 is made up of 14 amino acids. The CDR3 protein is CASSGSLPYNEQFF. The DNA for the CDR3 is TGTGCCAGCAGTGGGTCCCTGCCCTACAATGAGCAGTTCTTC.

Here the CDR3 DNA reads TGTGCCAGCAGACAGGGACTAGCGGGACCTGACGAGCAGTACTTC. Its protein is CASRQGLAGPDEQYF. The chain has TRBV6-5 and TRBJ2-7; TRBD2 agrees at 13 bases. Trimming took 6 bases from V and 5 from J; bases not matched to a gene: 7. Germline lookup yields CDR1 MNHEY and CDR2 SVGAGI. The CDR3 loop spans 15 amino acids.

This clonotype was seen only a few times. This chain links TRBV4-1 with TRBJ2-1; 10 bases map to TRBD2. V gave up 1 base and J gave up 0 bases; unmatched junction bases: 3. CDR3 size: 17 residues. CDR1 and CDR2 (germline): MGHRA, YSYEKL. The CDR3 DNA reads TGCGCCAGCAGCCAAGTAGCTAGCGGGAGCTCCTACAATGAGCAGTTCTTC. Amino acid sequence: CASSQVASGSSYNEQFF.

In its sample, this clonotype was seen once. Germline is not matched at one junction end, which may reflect a read error. The V and J genes are TRBV10-3 and TRBJ2-2; TRBD1 aligns across 7 bases. CDR3 length equals 15 residues. Germline loops: CDR1 ENHRY, CDR2 SYGVKD. The CDR3 sequence: CAISDPTGRTGELFF. The CDR3 DNA sequence: TGTGCCATCAGTGACCCGACAGGGCGAACCGGAGAGCTGTTTTTT.

This clonotype was recorded a few times. V usage is TRBV10-3 and J usage is TRBJ1-2; 9 bases match TRBD1. The CDR3 totals 16 residues. V lost 6 bases, J lost 0 bases, and 8 bases stayed unmatched. CDR1 and CDR2 (germline): ENHRY, SYGVKD. The CDR3 nucleotides read TGTGCCATCAGCTTGGGACAGGGAAACTCTAACTATGGCTACACCTTC. Translated: CAISLGQGNSNYGYTF.

This clonotype came up a few times. V is TRBV20-1 and J is TRBJ2-7; D is unresolved. This CDR3 has 12 residues. CDR1 DFQATT and CDR2 SNEGSKA come from the germline V gene (reference sequence). Trimming removed 0 bases from V and 7 bases from J, with 10 bases in between. The CDR3 spells CSAREGLREQYF. The CDR3 DNA is TGCAGTGCTAGAGAGGGCCTACGGGAGCAGTACTTC.